These T cell receptor beta chains were read from a single sample in a study of cytomegalovirus exposure and HLA in healthy donors. TCRdb keeps only in-frame clones here, not all; method: immunoSEQ multiplex PCR. The sample yields about 84,000 clones, approximately 91% seen once. Sequences were obtained from PBMCs. These receptors originate from a man aged 30 to 39 in good health and CMV-seronegative. The CDR3 runs from the conserved cysteine through the conserved F or W. Each record gives: D gene, J gene, V gene, clone size, CDR3 DNA, CDR3 protein. The D gene is left open where the match is weak. Size is omitted from some rows. Given values are once, few, many or a class for expanded clones.

d_gene: -; j_gene: TRBJ2-1; v_gene: TRBV9; abundance: -; CDR3nt: TGTGCCAGCAGCGTATCCGGGATAAACTCCTACAATGAGCAGTTCTTC; CDR3aa: CASSVSGINSYNEQFF
d_gene: -; j_gene: TRBJ1-4; v_gene: TRBV7-2; abundance: -; CDR3nt: TGTGCCAGCAGCTTAGTCCCGGGGGGCGGTGAAAAACTGTTTTTT; CDR3aa: CASSLVPGGGEKLFF
d_gene: TRBD1; j_gene: TRBJ1-2; v_gene: TRBV10-3; abundance: -; CDR3nt: TGTGCCATCAGTGCGGGACAGGGCTCCTATGGCTACACCTTC; CDR3aa: CAISAGQGSYGYTF
d_gene: -; j_gene: TRBJ2-1; v_gene: TRBV27; abundance: once; CDR3nt: TGTGCCAGCCAAATTGGGGGGGGCATAAATGAGCAGTTCTTC; CDR3aa: CASQIGGGINEQFF
d_gene: -; j_gene: TRBJ2-7; v_gene: TRBV7-2; abundance: -; CDR3nt: TGTGCCAGCAGCACCGTAGGAGTGTACGAGCAGTACTTC; CDR3aa: CASSTVGVYEQYF
d_gene: TRBD2; j_gene: TRBJ2-3; v_gene: TRBV28; abundance: few; CDR3nt: TGTGCCAGCAGTCCAGCGGGGAGGGGAACAGATACGCAGTATTTT; CDR3aa: CASSPAGRGTDTQYF
d_gene: TRBD1; j_gene: TRBJ2-4; v_gene: TRBV28; abundance: -; CDR3nt: TGTGCCAGCAGCTACGGGGACAGAAACATTCAGTACTTC; CDR3aa: CASSYGDRNIQYF
d_gene: TRBD2; j_gene: TRBJ2-7; v_gene: TRBV10-1; abundance: medium-sized; CDR3nt: TGCGCCAGCAGTGAGTCTACTAGCGGGGGGACCTACTACGAGCAGTACTTC; CDR3aa: CASSESTSGGTYYEQYF
d_gene: -; j_gene: TRBJ2-6; v_gene: TRBV5-1; abundance: -; CDR3nt: TGCGCCAGCAGCTTGGCGCCTGCAGGGTATATGGTCTCTGGGGCCAACGTCCTGACTTTC; CDR3aa: CASSLAPAGYMVSGANVLTF
d_gene: TRBD1; j_gene: TRBJ2-7; v_gene: TRBV6-6; abundance: -; CDR3nt: TGTGCCAGCAGTCGACAGGGGCCCTACGAGCAGTACTTC; CDR3aa: CASSRQGPYEQYF
d_gene: -; j_gene: TRBJ2-5; v_gene: TRBV2; abundance: -; CDR3nt: TGTGCCAGCAGTGAACAGTCTGGGAGCCAAGAGACCCAGTACTTC; CDR3aa: CASSEQSGSQETQYF
d_gene: TRBD1; j_gene: TRBJ2-7; v_gene: TRBV27; abundance: -; CDR3nt: TGTGCCAGCACCCCAAGTAACAGGGGGCCGTCCTACGAGCAGTACTTC; CDR3aa: CASTPSNRGPSYEQYF
d_gene: TRBD1; j_gene: TRBJ1-4; v_gene: TRBV28; abundance: -; CDR3nt: TGTGCCAGCAGTTTGGGACAGACTAATGAAAAACTGTTTTTT; CDR3aa: CASSLGQTNEKLFF
d_gene: -; j_gene: TRBJ1-1; v_gene: TRBV7-9; abundance: -; CDR3nt: TGTGCCAGCAGCTACGAGCTGCAAGCTTTCTTT; CDR3aa: CASSYELQAFF
d_gene: TRBD2; j_gene: TRBJ2-7; v_gene: TRBV7-3; abundance: -; CDR3nt: TGTGCCAGCAGCTTATGGGGAGGGGCAGATTACGAGCAGTACTTC; CDR3aa: CASSLWGGADYEQYF
d_gene: TRBD1; j_gene: TRBJ2-1; v_gene: TRBV16; abundance: -; CDR3nt: TGTGCCAGCAGCCTTCACCCGACAGGGGGCTACAATGAGCAGTTCTTC; CDR3aa: CASSLHPTGGYNEQFF
d_gene: TRBD2; j_gene: TRBJ2-1; v_gene: TRBV11-3; abundance: -; CDR3nt: TGTGCCAGCAGCCGGGGGGAAGAGCAGTTCTTC; CDR3aa: CASSRGEEQFF
d_gene: -; j_gene: TRBJ2-7; v_gene: TRBV7-8; abundance: -; CDR3nt: TGTGCCAGCAGTCCAGAGCTGGGGGCGCGCTACGAGCAGTACTTC; CDR3aa: CASSPELGARYEQYF
d_gene: TRBD1; j_gene: TRBJ1-5; v_gene: TRBV19; abundance: -; CDR3nt: TGTGCCAGTACCACAGGGGGCGCGGGAAATCAGCCCCAGCATTTT; CDR3aa: CASTTGGAGNQPQHF
d_gene: -; j_gene: TRBJ2-2; v_gene: TRBV23-1; abundance: -; CDR3nt: TGCGTCAGAGGGGGGGGCCCGGGAGAGTCCTACACCGGGGAGCTGTTTTTT; CDR3aa: CVRGGGPGESYTGELFF
d_gene: -; j_gene: TRBJ2-7; v_gene: TRBV11-3; abundance: -; CDR3nt: TGTGCCAGCAGCTTAGGCCCGGGCGAGCAGTACTTC; CDR3aa: CASSLGPGEQYF
d_gene: -; j_gene: TRBJ2-3; v_gene: TRBV15; abundance: once; CDR3nt: TGTGCCACCAGCTCCCCCGGAGATACGCAGTATTTT; CDR3aa: CATSSPGDTQYF
d_gene: TRBD1; j_gene: TRBJ2-7; v_gene: TRBV5-3; abundance: -; CDR3nt: TGTGCCAGAAGCCGGGACAGTCTTTGGTTCGACGAGCAGTACTTC; CDR3aa: CARSRDSLWFDEQYF
d_gene: -; j_gene: TRBJ2-7; v_gene: TRBV28; abundance: -; CDR3nt: TGTGCCAGCAGTTTCTCGACACGAATCTCCTACGAGCAGTACTTC; CDR3aa: CASSFSTRISYEQYF
d_gene: TRBD2; j_gene: TRBJ2-7; v_gene: TRBV5-5; abundance: -; CDR3nt: TGTGCCAGCAGCCTGGGGTTTCCGGGACTAGCGTACGAGCAGTACTTC; CDR3aa: CASSLGFPGLAYEQYF
d_gene: -; j_gene: TRBJ1-1; v_gene: TRBV7-2; abundance: -; CDR3nt: TGTGCCAGCAGCTTAGCGGGGGGGATGAACACTGAAGCTTTCTTT; CDR3aa: CASSLAGGMNTEAFF
d_gene: -; j_gene: TRBJ2-5; v_gene: TRBV7-2; abundance: -; CDR3nt: TGTGCCAGCAGCTTAGGGTCGGGAGAGGAGACCCAGTACTTC; CDR3aa: CASSLGSGEETQYF
d_gene: TRBD1; j_gene: TRBJ1-2; v_gene: TRBV5-4; abundance: -; CDR3nt: TGTGCCAGCAGCTTGGAAGGGGGCGCAGGAGTTGGCGGCTACACCTTC; CDR3aa: CASSLEGGAGVGGYTF
d_gene: -; j_gene: TRBJ1-3; v_gene: TRBV4-2; abundance: -; CDR3nt: TGTGCCAGCAGCCAAGAGGGGGGGTACTCTGGAAACACCATATATTTT; CDR3aa: CASSQEGGYSGNTIYF
d_gene: -; j_gene: TRBJ2-7; v_gene: TRBV7-2; abundance: -; CDR3nt: TGTGCCAGCAGCTTAGCGCCAGGGGTGACCTACGAGCAGTACTTC; CDR3aa: CASSLAPGVTYEQYF
d_gene: TRBD2; j_gene: TRBJ2-4; v_gene: TRBV18; abundance: -; CDR3nt: TGTGCCAGCTCATCAGGCCGGGACTACATAATGCAGCTGTACTTC; CDR3aa: CASSSGRDYIMQLYF
d_gene: TRBD2; j_gene: TRBJ2-5; v_gene: TRBV15; abundance: once; CDR3nt: TGTGCCACCAGCAGAGCCTGGGGGACTAGCGAGACCCAGTACTTC; CDR3aa: CATSRAWGTSETQYF
d_gene: TRBD1; j_gene: TRBJ2-7; v_gene: TRBV2; abundance: -; CDR3nt: TGTGCCAGCAGTGATTGGGACAGGGGGACCTACGAGCAGTACTTC; CDR3aa: CASSDWDRGTYEQYF
d_gene: -; j_gene: TRBJ1-3; v_gene: TRBV19; abundance: -; CDR3nt: TGTGCCAGTAGTATTTTGGGACTGAACTCTGGAAACACCATATATTTT; CDR3aa: CASSILGLNSGNTIYF
d_gene: TRBD1; j_gene: TRBJ1-2; v_gene: TRBV5-1; abundance: once; CDR3nt: TGCGCCAGCAGCTCACAGGGGCTCGACTATGGCTACACCTTC; CDR3aa: CASSSQGLDYGYTF
d_gene: TRBD1; j_gene: TRBJ2-5; v_gene: TRBV28; abundance: few; CDR3nt: TGTGCCAGCAGTGGATGGGGTGGACAGGGAGGAGAGACCCAGTACTTC; CDR3aa: CASSGWGGQGGETQYF
d_gene: -; j_gene: TRBJ1-5; v_gene: TRBV7-2; abundance: -; CDR3nt: TGTGCCAGCAGCTTATCGCCCCCACACAATCAGCCCCAGCATTTT; CDR3aa: CASSLSPPHNQPQHF
d_gene: -; j_gene: TRBJ2-7; v_gene: TRBV27; abundance: -; CDR3nt: TGTGCCAGCAGGGTCTTGGGGGCCTCCTACGAGCAGTACTTC; CDR3aa: CASRVLGASYEQYF
d_gene: TRBD1; j_gene: TRBJ2-5; v_gene: TRBV7-9; abundance: -; CDR3nt: TGTGCCAGCACTAAGGGGGCTAGCCTAACGTACCAAGAGACCCAGTACTTC; CDR3aa: CASTKGASLTYQETQYF
d_gene: TRBD1; j_gene: TRBJ1-1; v_gene: TRBV6-1; abundance: -; CDR3nt: TGTGCCAGCAGTGACCTACGGACAGGCTATAACACTGAAGCTTTCTTT; CDR3aa: CASSDLRTGYNTEAFF
d_gene: TRBD1; j_gene: TRBJ1-3; v_gene: TRBV5-6; abundance: -; CDR3nt: TGTGCCAGCAGCTTCGGGACAGGGGCTGGAAACACCATATATTTT; CDR3aa: CASSFGTGAGNTIYF
d_gene: TRBD2; j_gene: TRBJ2-7; v_gene: TRBV5-1; abundance: -; CDR3nt: TGCGCCAGCAGCCGGGGACTAGCGGGAGTCTACGAGCAGTACTTC; CDR3aa: CASSRGLAGVYEQYF
d_gene: TRBD2; j_gene: TRBJ2-2; v_gene: TRBV2; abundance: -; CDR3nt: TGTGCCAGCAGAGCCGTACCCGGGACTAGCGGGAGTTCTAAAAAAAGAGGCGGGGAGCTGTTTTTT; CDR3aa: CASRAVPGTSGSSKKRGGELFF
d_gene: -; j_gene: TRBJ1-1; v_gene: TRBV18; abundance: -; CDR3nt: TGTGCCAGCTCATCGAGGCCGGGGGACACTGAAGCTTTCTTT; CDR3aa: CASSSRPGDTEAFF
d_gene: -; j_gene: TRBJ2-7; v_gene: TRBV21-1; abundance: few; CDR3nt: TGTGCCAGCAGCAAATTAAGGACTAGCGAGCAGTACTTC; CDR3aa: CASSKLRTSEQYF
d_gene: -; j_gene: TRBJ1-4; v_gene: TRBV28; abundance: once; CDR3nt: TGTGCCAGCAGTGGGACTGTAAAAGGGACCCAAAAACTGTTTTTT; CDR3aa: CASSGTVKGTQKLFF
d_gene: TRBD1; j_gene: TRBJ2-1; v_gene: TRBV25-1; abundance: -; CDR3nt: TGTGCCAGCAGTGGGACAGGGCCCAGCTCCTACAATGAGCAGTTCTTC; CDR3aa: CASSGTGPSSYNEQFF
d_gene: -; j_gene: TRBJ2-5; v_gene: TRBV19; abundance: -; CDR3nt: TGTGCCAGTAGTATAAGGGGACAAGAGACCCAGTACTTC; CDR3aa: CASSIRGQETQYF
d_gene: TRBD2; j_gene: TRBJ2-3; v_gene: TRBV14; abundance: -; CDR3nt: TGTGCCAGCAGCCCACGGACTAGCGGGGTGAACACAGATACGCAGTATTTT; CDR3aa: CASSPRTSGVNTDTQYF
d_gene: TRBD2; j_gene: TRBJ2-7; v_gene: TRBV7-9; abundance: -; CDR3nt: TGTGCCAGCAGCTTAGGTCTGGCTAGCGGGGCCCACGAGCAGTACTTC; CDR3aa: CASSLGLASGAHEQYF